A few counts support the clone carrying this T cell receptor (beta chain). These data originate in a study of T cells in Graves' hyperthyroidism and ophthalmopathy. In the study overall: Any treatment followed the collection of peripheral blood at initial diagnosis.

No progression to ophthalmopathy during 18 months of follow-up defined stable disease. The study enrolled patients aged 18 to 65 with newly diagnosed hyperthyroidism of under 2 months' duration. The authors obtained PBMCs from 9 to 10 ml of fresh peripheral blood. CDR3 length equals 14 residues. The germline V and J ends were trimmed by 6 bases and 1 base, with 11 bases remaining between them. Looked up from germline, CDR1 is SGHTA and CDR2 is FQGNSA. Template material for amplifying TCR beta CDR3 regions consisted of RNA transcripts. HTBI primers were employed in a first-round RT-PCR of the TCR CDR3. TCRdb fed the multiplex PCR reads into MiXCR, producing one record per CDR3 protein. The sample contains 300,000 to 400,000 distinct CDR3 sequences, roughly a fifth of which appear only once.

Sequencing used blood. The TCR was taken from a woman in her forties or fifties with Graves' hyperthyroidism. The chain recombines TRBV7-2 with TRBJ2-3, with no clear D. This CDR3 reads CASSWAWGTDTQYF. The CDR3 DNA sequence: TGTGCCAGCAGTTGGGCGTGGGGCACAGATACGCAGTATTTT.